The entry that follows covers one TCR beta chain sequence. Its antigen is currently unknown. 13 Jbeta primers and 60 Vbeta primers were used for the PCR. Generated by immunoSEQ multiplex PCR, the TCRdb table keeps only in-frame clones and is missing some. The table lists 150,000 to 200,000 clones, around four fifths of them singletons, with 6.5% in the top ten. The data derive from a study of cytomegalovirus exposure and HLA in healthy donors. Notes on the study in general: The classifier reportedly diagnosed cytomegalovirus status with high sensitivity and specificity. Among TCR beta chains, those listed as cytomegalovirus-associated numbered some 170. It was likely that a cluster of highly shared sequence variants was a sequencing artifact.

The sequenced material came from PBMCs. The sequence derives from a woman in her fifties or sixties in good health and CMV-seropositive.

The CDR3 loop is CASSQGRGSYNEQFF. In DNA, the CDR3 is TGTGCCAGTTCCCAGGGTAGGGGCTCCTACAATGAGCAGTTCTTC. V usage is TRBV6-5 and J usage is TRBJ2-1, with TRBD1 as a possible D gene (5 bases). Trimming shortened V by 9 bases and J by 0 bases, and 15 bases separated the two germline ends. Per germline, CDR1 MNHEY and CDR2 SVGAGI. This CDR3 has 15 residues.